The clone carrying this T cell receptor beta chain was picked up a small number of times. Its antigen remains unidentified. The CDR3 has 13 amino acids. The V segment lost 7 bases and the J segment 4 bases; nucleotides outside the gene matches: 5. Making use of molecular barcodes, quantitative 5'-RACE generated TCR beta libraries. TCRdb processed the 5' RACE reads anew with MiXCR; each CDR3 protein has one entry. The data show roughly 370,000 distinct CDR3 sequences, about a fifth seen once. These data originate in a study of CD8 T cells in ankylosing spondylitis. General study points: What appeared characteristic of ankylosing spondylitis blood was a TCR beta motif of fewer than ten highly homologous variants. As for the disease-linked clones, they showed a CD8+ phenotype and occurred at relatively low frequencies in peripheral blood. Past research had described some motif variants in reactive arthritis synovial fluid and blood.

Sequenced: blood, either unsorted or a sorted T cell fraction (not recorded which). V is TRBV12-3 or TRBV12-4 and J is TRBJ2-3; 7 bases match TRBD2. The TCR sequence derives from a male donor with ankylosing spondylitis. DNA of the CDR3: TGTGCCAGCACCCCGGCGGGGGCAGATACGCAGTATTTT. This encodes CASTPAGADTQYF.